The T cell receptor (beta chain) under discussion was sequenced for a study of OX40 agonist ivuxolimab in advanced cancers. Turning to the study itself: Intravenous ivuxolimab at 0.01 to 10 mg/kg was given to patients every 2 weeks. A male proportion of more than 75% was recorded, with mean age around 64 years and range roughly 23 to 90.

Peripheral blood came from all dose cohorts at three timepoints. As to this clone: Its antigen is undetermined.

Germline CDR1 LNHNV, CDR2 YYDKDF (reference sequence). V lost 9 bases, J lost 0 bases, and 16 bases lay in between. The CDR3 is 15 residues long. Clones were sequenced by immunoSEQ multiplex PCR, and TCRdb holds only the in-frame ones, with some missing. The data show approximately 100,000 clones, roughly four fifths seen once. Broader study findings: Low normalized T-cell clonal expansion also characterized some of the nonresponders.

The starting material was CD4+ or CD8+ T cells sorted from blood, obtained in a trial of the OX40 agonist ivuxolimab. The V call is TRBV15, the J call TRBJ2-3; TRBD2 is a possible D gene (6 bases). This TCR was sampled from an adult with an advanced solid tumor such as melanoma, head and neck, liver or kidney cancer. This CDR3 is CATKGPGVSTDTQYF. The CDR3 DNA reads as TGTGCCACGAAGGGCCCGGGGGTAAGCACAGATACGCAGTATTTT.